Below, 20 T cell receptor beta chains from the same sample are listed, as sequenced in a study of T cells in Graves' hyperthyroidism and ophthalmopathy. RNA transcripts yielded amplified TCR beta CDR3 regions. First-round RT-PCR targeting the TCR CDR3 was performed with the HTBI primer set. TCRdb independently ran MiXCR on the multiplex PCR reads; one entry per CDR3 protein. Altogether more than 350,000 distinct CDR3 sequences are present, 15% to 20% being singletons, with the ten largest covering approximately 30%. Sequencing was done on a sample of blood. Receptor source: a woman aged 25 to 45 with Graves' hyperthyroidism that later progressed to Graves' ophthalmopathy.

This clonotype was seen more than once but under ten times. The J gene is TRBJ1-3, the V gene TRBV5-1, with D hard to call. The length of the CDR3 is 16 residues. V dropped 2 bases and J dropped 0 bases, with 12 bases sitting between them. The germline V gene has CDR1 SGHRS and CDR2 YFSETQ. The CDR3 DNA reads as TGCGCCAGCAGCTTTTCGGCCGAGAGCTCTGGAAACACCATATATTTT. It encodes CASSFSAESSGNTIYF.

Many counts were recorded for this clonotype. The V gene is TRBV2, the J gene TRBJ2-7; D is possibly TRBD2 (5 bases). The CDR3 is 14 amino acids. Germline CDR1 reads SNHLY; CDR2 reads FYNNEI. V dropped 4 bases and J dropped 4 bases, with 14 bases sitting between them. CDR3 in amino acids: CASSGGAIPYEQYF. CDR3 DNA: TGTGCCAGCAGTGGGGGAGCCATTCCTTACGAGCAGTACTTC.

In its sample, this clonotype was seen many times. CDR3 coding DNA: TGTGCCACCAGCGTCCGGGACTATGGCTACACCTTC. As protein: CATSVRDYGYTF. V is TRBV15 and J is TRBJ1-2; D unresolved. With 5 bases removed from V and 3 bases from J, the gap between germline ends came to 7 bases. This CDR3 is 12 amino acids long. Germline assignment: CDR1 LNHNV and CDR2 YYDKDF (reference sequence).

This clonotype was seen many times. This chain uses TRBV5-1 with TRBJ2-1; 11 bases line up with TRBD2. CDR1 is SGHRS and CDR2 is YFSETQ in the germline V gene. Trimming cost V 3 bases and J 4 bases; bases outside gene matches: 3. This CDR3 region has 15 residues. The DNA of the CDR3 is TGCGCCAGCAGCTGGGGACTAGCGGTATACAATGAGCAGTTCTTC. Protein product: CASSWGLAVYNEQFF.

The chain has TRBV4-1 and TRBJ2-1; 8 bases align to TRBD2. The CDR3 consists of 14 residues. Germline V gene lookup returns CDR1 MGHRA and CDR2 YSYEKL. The V and J ends lost 1 base and 12 bases, in that order; junction bases with no gene match: 8. In DNA form, the CDR3 reads TGCGCCAGCAGCCAAGGCGGGAGGTCCCCGGGGCAGTTCTTC. Translating gives CASSQGGRSPGQFF.

About this clonotype: A much larger clone is a single base away; this may be a read error. The chain uses TRBV19 and TRBJ2-7, with a weak D call TRBD2 (5 bases). Germline assignment: CDR1 LNHDA and CDR2 SQIVND (reference sequence). Trimming cost V 3 bases and J 3 bases, with 15 bases left between them. CDR3 length: 15 amino acids. The CDR3 DNA is TGTGCCAGTAGTATTAGTCCTGCGGGCAGCTACGAGCAGTACTTC. Protein sequence: CASSISPAGSYEQYF.

Many counts were recorded for this clonotype. The chain employs TRBV29-1 and TRBJ1-2; the D is unclear. The V and J ends lost 4 bases and 8 bases respectively, with 11 bases between them. Germline CDR1 is SQVTM and CDR2 is ANQGSEA. This CDR3 is 11 amino acids long. The CDR3 protein is CSVVLGEGYTF. CDR3 coding DNA: TGCAGCGTTGTATTAGGTGAAGGCTACACCTTC.

This clonotype occurred many times. The chain is built from TRBV12-3 or TRBV12-4 and TRBJ1-5, with a weak D call TRBD1 (5 bases). This CDR3 has 16 residues. Trimming removed 3 bases from V and 1 base from J, with 13 bases in between. Written as DNA, the CDR3 is TGTGCCAGCAGTTTTTACCCAGGGTCAAGCAATCAGCCCCAGCATTTT. Its translation: CASSFYPGSSNQPQHF.

The chain has TRBV12-5 and TRBJ1-2, with a possible D match to TRBD1 (5 bases). The germline V and J ends were trimmed by 2 bases and 8 bases, with 21 bases remaining between them. Germline V gives CDR1 LGHNT, CDR2 FRNRAP. The CDR3 loop spans 16 amino acids. CDR3 sequence: CASGLWGGKQSRGYTF. The CDR3 bases are TGTGCTAGTGGTTTGTGGGGGGGTAAACAGAGTCGGGGCTACACCTTC.

The CDR3 region is CASSLSAGDAGQPQHF. Here the CDR3 DNA reads TGTGCCAGCAGTTTATCGGCAGGGGATGCGGGTCAGCCCCAGCATTTT. The chain joins TRBV27 to TRBJ1-5; D might be TRBD1 (6 bases). Trimming cost V 0 bases and J 6 bases, with 15 bases left between them. Germline V CDR1 and CDR2: MNHEY, SMNVEV (reference sequence). The CDR3 loop spans 16 amino acids.

V usage is TRBV30 and J usage is TRBJ2-1; weak D call: TRBD1 (5 bases). Germline CDR1 reads GTSNPN; CDR2 reads SVGIG (reference sequence). V was clipped by 0 bases and J by 11 bases, with 14 bases between them. This CDR3 contains 13 residues. In nucleotides, the CDR3 is TGTGCCTGGAGTGTAGCGCGTCCAGGGAAGCAGTTCTTC. Residues: CAWSVARPGKQFF.

A word on this clonotype: Given a much more abundant clone one base away, this may be a read error. This chain links TRBV7-6 with TRBJ2-5; D is ambiguous. The CDR3 sequence is 12 residues long. CDR1 and CDR2 (germline): SGHVS, FNYEAQ. CDR3 sequence (DNA): TGTGCCAGCAGCTCCGAGCAAGAGACCCAGTGCTTC. The encoded protein is CASSSEQETQCF.

This clonotype has a count of ten or more. The V call is TRBV5-1, the J call TRBJ1-1; D gene uncertain. Germline V CDR1 and CDR2: SGHRS, YFSETQ. V shed 0 bases and J shed 1 base, with 7 bases lying between them. The CDR3 runs 14 residues. The CDR3 region is CASSLGPANTEAFF. CDR3 coding DNA: TGCGCCAGCAGCTTGGGACCAGCGAACACTGAAGCTTTCTTT. Filled out from reference TRBV5-1 and TRBJ1-1, the complete variable domain reads KAGVTQTPRYLIKTRGQQVTLSCSPISGHRSVSWYQQTPGQGLQFLFEYFSETQRNKGNFPGRFSGRQFSNSRSEMNVSTLELGDSALYLCASSLGPANTEAFFGQGTRLTVV.

This chain links TRBV5-6 with TRBJ2-1; 7 nucleotides match TRBD1. Germline CDR1 is SGHDT and CDR2 is YYEEEE. The J segment lost 7 bases and the V segment lost 4 bases, leaving 8 bases of the junction unmatched. This CDR3 comprises 14 residues. The CDR3 nucleotides read TGTGCCAGCAGCGGTACCGGGACAGTAAATGAGCAGTTCTTC. It yields the protein CASSGTGTVNEQFF.

Notes on this clonotype: A single base separates this from a much larger clone, so it may be a read error. The chain recombines TRBV7-2 with TRBJ1-2; no definite D call. The germline V gene has CDR1 SGHTA and CDR2 FQGNSA. The CDR3 loop spans 14 amino acids. DNA for the CDR3: TGTGCCGGCAGTTTCGCGGCGGGGAGCTATGGCTACACCTTC. Translated: CAGSFAAGSYGYTF. Based on the CDR3 plus reference TRBV7-2 and TRBJ1-2, the full variable domain is GAGVSQSPSNKVTEKGKDVELRCDPISGHTALYWYRQSLGQGLEFLIYFQGNSAPDKSGLPSDRFSAERTGGSVSTLTIQRTQQEDSAVYLCAGSFAAGSYGYTFGSGTRLTVV.

This chain joins TRBV7-9 and TRBJ2-2; D may be TRBD1 (6 bases). Trimming removed 8 bases at V and 0 bases at J, with 19 bases between. The CDR3 loop spans 17 amino acids. Germline-derived CDR1 and CDR2 are SEHNR and FQNEAQ (reference sequence). CDR3 DNA sequence: TGTGCCAGCGGCTCGCCCCCGGGACACCCGAACACCGGGGAGCTGTTTTTT. This translates into CASGSPPGHPNTGELFF.

V usage is TRBV5-6 and J usage is TRBJ2-3; 8 positions match TRBD1. This CDR3 spans 17 amino acids. V gave up 6 bases and J gave up 2 bases; unmatched junction bases: 14. The germline CDR1 and CDR2 sequences are SGHDT and YYEEEE. CDR3 sequence: CASNLLDRASITDTQYF. The CDR3 DNA follows: TGTGCCAGCAACCTATTGGACAGGGCCTCAATCACAGATACGCAGTATTTT.

This clonotype has more than one count but fewer than ten. The rearrangement uses TRBV5-1 and TRBJ1-2; D possibly corresponds to TRBD1 (5 bases). The CDR3 spans 15 residues. The V gene lost 0 bases and the J gene lost 6 bases, with 15 bases spanning the gap. The germline V gene encodes CDR1 SGHRS and CDR2 YFSETQ. The CDR3 DNA reads TGCGCCAGCAGCTTGGTGGCAGGGATGAACAATGGCTACACCTTC. Translation: CASSLVAGMNNGYTF.

This clonotype was seen many times. V gene TRBV2 combines with J gene TRBJ2-7; perhaps TRBD1 as D (5 bases). V was shortened by 11 bases and J by 3 bases, with 11 bases between the two germline ends. This CDR3 comprises 11 residues. Germline V gene data show CDR1 as SNHLY and CDR2 as FYNNEI. The chain's CDR3 is CAVGPNYEQYF. The CDR3 DNA follows: TGTGCCGTGGGGCCAAACTACGAGCAGTACTTC.

This sequence joins TRBV20-1 and TRBJ1-4, with D possibly being TRBD1 (5 bases). The CDR3 consists of 15 residues. V lost 4 bases, J lost 4 bases, and 16 bases lay in between. Germline lookup yields CDR1 DFQATT and CDR2 SNEGSKA (reference sequence). CDR3 sequence: CSATQGPVGNEKLFF. Written as DNA, the CDR3 is TGCAGTGCTACTCAGGGTCCAGTCGGTAATGAAAAACTGTTTTTT.